Presented here are 9 T cell receptor beta chains from one specimen sequenced in a study of cytomegalovirus exposure and HLA in healthy donors. The PCR employed 60 Vbeta primers together with 13 Jbeta primers. Method: immunoSEQ multiplex PCR; TCRdb's copy keeps in-frame clones and lacks some. The sample has around 180,000 clones, around 81% seen once. The sample taken for sequencing was PBMCs. Every receptor here comes from a man between 35 and 55 years old in good health and CMV-seronegative.

V is TRBV18 and J is TRBJ1-5, with 9 nucleotides matching TRBD1. CDR3 length: 19 residues. Germline V gene data show CDR1 as KGHSH and CDR2 as LQKENI. After removal of 3 bases from V and 0 bases from J, the junction contained 12 bases not matched to a gene. CDR3 amino acids: CASSPTQTGGDPSNQPQHF. DNA of the CDR3: TGTGCCAGCTCACCCACCCAGACAGGGGGGGACCCTAGCAATCAGCCCCAGCATTTT.

The chain uses TRBV11-3 and TRBJ1-2; D remains ambiguous. V was pared by 1 base and J by 8 bases, with 8 bases between. This CDR3 has 12 residues. The V gene's germline CDR1 is SGHNT and CDR2 YENEEA. CDR3 nucleotide sequence: TGTGCCAGCAGCTTAGTTGAGGCCGGCTACACCTTC. It translates to CASSLVEAGYTF.

Here the CDR3 DNA reads TGCGCCAGCAGCTTGGTTGCGGGGGACTCCTACGAGCAGTACTTC. Translated: CASSLVAGDSYEQYF. The chain is built from TRBV5-1 and TRBJ2-7; 7 nucleotides agree with TRBD2. The CDR3 consists of 15 residues. Trimming took 0 bases from V and 0 from J; bases not matched to a gene: 3. Germline assignment: CDR1 SGHRS and CDR2 YFSETQ.

The chain is built from TRBV30 and TRBJ1-4, with 7 bases that match TRBD1. The ends lost 2 bases at V and 1 base at J; junction bases unmatched: 4. The CDR3 extends over 15 amino acids. Germline CDR1 reads GTSNPN; CDR2 reads SVGIG (reference sequence). CDR3 sequence: CAWSRDSVTNEKLFF. For the CDR3, the DNA is TGTGCCTGGAGTAGGGACAGCGTAACTAATGAAAAACTGTTTTTT.

This clone was seen a handful of times. The chain has TRBV19 and TRBJ2-7, with D perhaps matching TRBD2 (5 bases). The CDR3 runs to 14 residues. Per the germline V gene, CDR1 is LNHDA and CDR2 is SQIVND (reference sequence). V was trimmed by 5 bases and J by 0 bases, leaving 11 bases between them. CDR3 in amino acids: CASSAARDSYEQYF. CDR3 DNA sequence: TGTGCCAGTAGTGCCGCCCGGGACTCCTACGAGCAGTACTTC.

This clone showed up just a few times. The chain couples TRBV4-3 to TRBJ2-5; TRBD2 matches 10 bases. The junction had 8 bases not matched to a gene; V was cut back by 0 bases and J by 4 bases. The V gene's germline CDR1 is LGHNA and CDR2 YSLEER. CDR3 length: 17 residues. CDR3 coding DNA: TGCGCCAGCAGCCAAGATAGGAGCGGGGGGGCTCGAGAGACCCAGTACTTC. It codes for CASSQDRSGGARETQYF.

This clone was recorded a few times. The V gene is TRBV6-5, the J gene TRBJ1-1; TRBD1 aligns across 10 bases. CDR3 length equals 15 residues. The J segment lost 2 bases and the V segment lost 6 bases, leaving 6 bases of the junction unmatched. Per the germline V gene, CDR1 is MNHEY and CDR2 is SVGAGI. CDR3 sequence (DNA): TGTGCCAGCAGAAGGACAGGGGGATTTAACACTGAAGCTTTCTTT. This codes for CASRRTGGFNTEAFF.

This chain joins TRBV11-3 and TRBJ1-2; D is possibly TRBD1 (5 bases). CDR1 is SGHNT, CDR2 YENEEA, per germline. The V end was cut by 1 base, the J end by 6 bases, with 12 bases between. The CDR3 extends over 14 amino acids. The chain's CDR3 is CASSLVGQGDGYTF. CDR3 in DNA: TGTGCCAGCAGCTTAGTCGGGCAGGGCGATGGCTACACCTTC. Based on the CDR3 plus reference TRBV11-3 and TRBJ1-2, the full variable domain is EAGVVQSPRYKIIEKKQPVAFWCNPISGHNTLYWYLQNLGQGPELLIRYENEEAVDDSQLPKDRFSAERLKGVDSTLKIQPAELGDSAVYLCASSLVGQGDGYTFGSGTRLTVV.

The chain uses TRBV4-3 and TRBJ2-1; 10 bases are a match to TRBD1. This CDR3 comprises 15 residues. Unmatched junction bases numbered 6, after V lost 3 bases and J lost 7 bases. In germline, CDR1 is LGHNA, CDR2 YSLEER. DNA of the CDR3: TGCGCCAGCAGCCAGGGGACAGGGGAGATTAATGAGCAGTTCTTC. This translates into CASSQGTGEINEQFF.